What follows are 14 T cell receptor beta chains derived from one specimen sequenced in a study of shared clonotypes between healthy human individuals (dated by TCRdb to the early 2020s). The library was built by means of the immunoSEQ multiplex PCR assay. Imported from immuneACCESS, the table was reduced by TCRdb to in-frame sequences with V and J called. These copies leave out some clones; in studies compared against another copy, an unresolved V gene accounts for under half, and the cause of the remainder is not known. The sample includes roughly 640,000 clones, with approximately 79% observed a single time. Over 1.5% of the sample is in the top ten clones. The sample taken for sequencing was memory CD4+ T cells sorted from blood. The cell subset or site label here, explained by the study, means: CD45RA-negative fraction. The origin of the receptors is a woman aged 30 to 39 in good health.

The chain couples TRBV20-1 to TRBJ2-1; D unresolved. Germline loops: CDR1 DFQATT, CDR2 SNEGSKA (reference sequence). This CDR3 has 11 amino acids. V lost 7 bases and J 5 bases, leaving 9 bases between the germline ends. This CDR3 reads CSEYRNNEQFF. The CDR3 DNA is TGCAGTGAATACAGAAACAATGAGCAGTTCTTC.

CDR3 amino acids: CASSGTHVRGAFF. CDR3 in DNA: TGTGCCAGTAGTGGGACTCATGTGAGGGGAGCTTTCTTT. This chain links TRBV19 with TRBJ1-1; tentatively, D is TRBD1 (5 bases). CDR3 length: 13 amino acids. V lost 5 bases and J 10 bases, leaving 17 bases between the germline ends. CDR1 and CDR2 (germline): LNHDA, SQIVND (reference sequence). The whole variable domain, remainder taken from reference TRBV19 and TRBJ1-1, is DGGITQSPKYLFRKEGQNVTLSCEQNLNHDAMYWYRQDPGQGLRLIYYSQIVNDFQKGDIAEGYSVSREKKESFPLTVTSAQKNPTAFYLCASSGTHVRGAFFGQGTRLTVV.

The gene calls are TRBV9 and TRBJ2-5, with 7 bases lining up with TRBD1. The better agreement between TRBJ2-7 and the DNA end casts doubt on the J call. The germline gives CDR1 SGDLS, CDR2 YYNGEE. The CDR3 covers 14 residues. The CDR3 sequence is CASSRQGTSYEQYF. Written as DNA, the CDR3 is TGTGCCAGCAGTCGACAGGGTACGAGCTACGAGCAGTACTTC.

The V call is TRBV5-1, the J call TRBJ1-1; TRBD1 aligns across 8 bases. CDR3 size: 14 residues. CDR1 and CDR2 from the germline V gene are SGHRS and YFSETQ. The trim removed 0 bases at V and 3 bases at J, leaving 1 base unmatched. CDR3 sequence: CASSLEDRDTEAFF. The CDR3 coding sequence is TGCGCCAGCAGCTTGGAGGACAGGGACACTGAAGCTTTCTTT. Based on the CDR3 plus reference TRBV5-1 and TRBJ1-1, the full variable domain is KAGVTQTPRYLIKTRGQQVTLSCSPISGHRSVSWYQQTPGQGLQFLFEYFSETQRNKGNFPGRFSGRQFSNSRSEMNVSTLELGDSALYLCASSLEDRDTEAFFGQGTRLTVV.

This chain connects TRBV10-2 to TRBJ2-2, with 8 bases that match TRBD2. CDR1 and CDR2 (germline): WSHSY, SAAADI. The CDR3 contains 15 residues. Losses at the gene ends were 6 bases for V and 6 bases for J; bases not matched to a gene: 9. CDR3 protein: CASRLAGGSAGELFF. The CDR3 DNA reads as TGCGCCAGCAGGTTGGCGGGAGGCTCGGCCGGGGAGCTGTTTTTT.

This clone has only a few counts. This chain joins TRBV11-2 and TRBJ2-5, with 7 positions matching TRBD2. J lost 2 bases, V lost 8 bases, and 5 bases had no gene match. This CDR3 region has 13 residues. Germline assignment: CDR1 SGHAT and CDR2 FQNNGV. CDR3 DNA sequence: TGTGCCAGCGGGGGGGAAGGACAAGAGACCCAGTACTTC. Residues: CASGGEGQETQYF.

The chain has TRBV28 and TRBJ1-3; 9 bases match TRBD1. The length of the CDR3 is 18 residues. V lost 3 bases, J lost 2 bases, and 11 bases stayed unmatched. Germline assignment: CDR1 MDHEN and CDR2 SYDVKM. In DNA form, the CDR3 reads TGTGCCAGCAGTTTTAGGGGACAGGGTCGACACACTGGAAACACCATATATTTT. This gives the protein CASSFRGQGRHTGNTIYF.

This clone is a singleton in its sample. The chain is built from TRBV10-2 and TRBJ2-1; D might be TRBD2 (6 bases). Between the trimmed V and J ends, which lost 7 bases and 0 bases, there was a span of 13 bases. This CDR3 is 15 amino acids long. Germline-derived CDR1 and CDR2 are WSHSY and SAAADI. DNA of the CDR3: TGCGCCAGCATGCTATCCGGGAGCTCCTACAATGAGCAGTTCTTC. Amino acid sequence: CASMLSGSSYNEQFF.

This clone was seen just once. This CDR3 is also generated by other DNA sequences in the sample. The chain has TRBV5-1 and TRBJ1-1; D is perhaps TRBD1 (6 bases). CDR1 SGHRS and CDR2 YFSETQ come from the germline V gene. The CDR3 has 12 residues. The V end was cut by 0 bases, the J end by 8 bases, with 8 bases between. In DNA, the CDR3 is TGCGCCAGCAGCTTGGTTCAGGGGGAAGCTTTCTTT. Protein: CASSLVQGEAFF.

This rearrangement joins TRBV6-5 to TRBJ2-7; D gene unclear. V lost 11 bases and J 6 bases, leaving 11 bases between the germline ends. Looked up from germline, CDR1 is MNHEY and CDR2 is SVGAGI. The CDR3 extends over 10 amino acids. The CDR3 reads CACYPPEQYF. The DNA for the CDR3 is TGTGCCTGCTATCCCCCCGAGCAGTACTTC.

The chain's CDR3 is CASSLPGGNALFF. The CDR3 coding sequence is TGTGCCAGCAGCCTCCCGGGCGGGAACGCACTGTTTTTT. This chain links TRBV13 with TRBJ1-4, with D hard to call. The CDR3 is made up of 13 amino acids. The V gene lost 5 bases and the J gene lost 13 bases, with 17 bases spanning the gap. Germline V gene sequence: CDR1 PRHDT, CDR2 FYEKMQ (reference sequence). The entire variable domain, with the rest obtained from reference TRBV13 and TRBJ1-4, is as follows: AAGVIQSPRHLIKEKRETATLKCYPIPRHDTVYWYQQGPGQDPQFLISFYEKMQSDKGSIPDRFSAQQFSDYHSELNMSSLELGDSALYFCASSLPGGNALFFGSGTQLSVL.

The chain joins TRBV11-2 to TRBJ2-5, with 9 bases matching TRBD2. The CDR3 contains 15 residues. Germline V CDR1 and CDR2: SGHAT, FQNNGV. V was pared by 5 bases and J by 5 bases, with 9 bases of the junction left unmatched. CDR3 in DNA: TGTGCCAGCAGCCGAGCGGGAGGAACTGCTGAGACCCAGTACTTC. Protein sequence: CASSRAGGTAETQYF. Full variable domain (outside the CDR3, taken from reference TRBV11-2 and TRBJ2-5): EAGVAQSPRYKIIEKRQSVAFWCNPISGHATLYWYQQILGQGPKLLIQFQNNGVVDDSQLPKDRFSAERLKGVDSTLKIQPAKLEDSAVYLCASSRAGGTAETQYFGPGTRLLVL.

This clone has at least ten counts. This chain links TRBV5-1 with TRBJ2-3; 8 nucleotides align to TRBD1. With 1 base clipped from V and 4 bases from J, the junction kept 5 bases outside the gene matches. CDR1 is SGHRS and CDR2 is YFSETQ in the germline V gene. This CDR3 has 15 amino acids. The CDR3 region has the DNA TGCGCCAGCAGCTTGAGAGGACAGGGAGCAGATACGCAGTATTTT. It specifies CASSLRGQGADTQYF.

The rearrangement joins TRBV28 to TRBJ1-1, with D possibly being TRBD1 (6 bases). V was pared by 6 bases and J by 1 base, with 12 bases between. CDR1 MDHEN and CDR2 SYDVKM come from the germline V gene. CDR3 length: 14 amino acids. CDR3 nucleotides: TGTGCCAGCAGGACCAGGGGCCGGAACACTGAAGCTTTCTTT. It encodes CASRTRGRNTEAFF.